This TCR beta chain was profiled in a study of T cell repertoires in cytomegalovirus infection. Study-level background: Selection of CMV epitopes for the study included recently identified HLA-C-restricted and well-studied HLA-B-restricted ones. Shared public TCR beta signatures pointed to both CMV infection and a matching HLA type. General study points: Predominance within the ex vivo response was attributable to HLA-C-restricted CMV-specific TCR beta clonotypes.

There are 16 residues in the CDR3. CDR1 is SGHVS, CDR2 FNYEAQ, per germline. Trimming stripped 5 bases from V and 0 bases from J, with 17 bases between. A remark on this clonotype: As yet, its antigen is unknown.

TCRdb re-called the reads with MiXCR, one entry per CDR3 protein. The sample includes roughly 500,000 distinct CDR3 sequences, more than 40% seen only once; the top ten take 43%. Sequences were derived from cultured PBMCs, sampled from culture after CMV antigen stimulation. The chain joins TRBV7-6 to TRBJ2-7; the D call may be TRBD1 or TRBD2 (5 bases each). This sequence was found in a human donor in good health (CMV status not recorded). Some clones in this sample may be carry-over from other donors' samples. Here the CDR3 reads CASSPPTGPRSYEQYF. The CDR3 DNA sequence: TGTGCCAGCAGCCCCCCCACGGGACCGCGCTCCTACGAGCAGTACTTC.